Below, 15 T cell receptor beta chains from the same sample are listed, as sequenced in a study of blood T cell repertoires in COVID-19. The data were produced by immunoSEQ multiplex PCR, yet TCRdb's version contains in-frame clones alone and is incomplete. The table has a few hundred thousand clones, around 80% seen once. Sequenced material: peripheral blood. Receptors were obtained from a woman in her seventies with acute or convalescent COVID-19.

This clone was recorded only once. The chain couples TRBV18 to TRBJ2-7; weak D call: TRBD2 (6 bases). The V end was cut by 4 bases, the J end by 5 bases, with 21 bases between. The V gene's germline CDR1 is KGHSH and CDR2 LQKENI. The CDR3 totals 16 residues. The CDR3 DNA sequence: TGTGCCAGCTCACAATCAGCGGGTCAGGGTTGGCACGAGCAGTACTTC. This encodes CASSQSAGQGWHEQYF.

The CDR3 region is CASSQMAATNEKLFF. The CDR3 DNA reads TGTGCCAGCAGCCAAATGGCGGCAACTAATGAAAAACTGTTTTTT. The V call is TRBV3-1 (or the pseudogene TRBV3-2), the J call TRBJ1-4; D uncertain. Per the germline V gene, CDR1 is LGHDT and CDR2 is YNNKEL (reference sequence). V gave up 2 bases and J gave up 0 bases, with 7 bases separating them. This CDR3 is built from 15 residues.

The V and J genes are TRBV10-3 and TRBJ1-2; 7 nucleotides match TRBD1. J was trimmed by 7 bases and V by 6 bases; bases with no gene match: 11. This CDR3 region has 14 residues. The V gene's germline CDR1 is ENHRY and CDR2 SYGVKD. CDR3: CAISGQGGSIGYTF. In nucleotides, the CDR3 is TGTGCCATCAGCGGTCAGGGGGGATCTATTGGCTACACCTTC.

The chain has TRBV4-1 and TRBJ2-3; D remains unclear. CDR1 and CDR2 from the germline V gene are MGHRA and YSYEKL. V was shortened by 0 bases and J by 2 bases, with 12 bases between the two germline ends. CDR3 length: 16 amino acids. The CDR3 reads CASSQDPNLSTDTQYF. The CDR3 nucleotides are TGCGCCAGCAGCCAAGATCCAAACTTATCCACAGATACGCAGTATTTT.

The rearrangement joins TRBV9 to TRBJ2-3; TRBD2 might be the D (6 bases). This CDR3 is 15 amino acids long. Looked up from germline, CDR1 is SGDLS and CDR2 is YYNGEE. The V and J ends lost 3 bases and 0 bases respectively, with 11 bases between them. CDR3 sequence: CASSAQTRSTDTQYF. CDR3 nucleotides: TGTGCCAGCAGCGCCCAGACTAGGAGCACAGATACGCAGTATTTT.

This chain links TRBV12-3 or TRBV12-4 with TRBJ1-2, with 8 bases aligning to TRBD1. V lost 6 bases to trimming and J lost 8 bases; unmatched junction nucleotides: 8. The CDR3 contains 13 residues. CDR3: CASRTQGASGYTF. The CDR3 nucleotides read TGTGCCAGCAGGACTCAGGGGGCGAGCGGCTACACCTTC.

The chain joins TRBV28 to TRBJ1-5; tentatively, D is TRBD1 (6 bases). V dropped 7 bases and J dropped 0 bases, with 10 bases sitting between them. Germline-derived CDR1 and CDR2 are MDHEN and SYDVKM. This CDR3 has 14 amino acids. This chain's CDR3 is CASNGQLSNQPQHF. Written as DNA, the CDR3 is TGTGCCAGCAATGGACAGCTTAGCAATCAGCCCCAGCATTTT.

This clone was detected a few times. The rearrangement links TRBV5-4 to TRBJ1-5; D is unclear. The CDR3 has 12 residues. Germline-derived CDR1 and CDR2 are SGHNT and YYREEE (reference sequence). Between the trimmed V and J ends, which lost 0 bases and 6 bases, there was a span of 4 bases. This CDR3 is CASSLDLQPQHF. As DNA, the CDR3 is TGTGCCAGCAGCTTGGATCTTCAGCCCCAGCATTTT.

V is TRBV30 and J is TRBJ1-5; D uncertain. With 0 bases removed from V and 0 bases from J, the gap between germline ends came to 21 bases. Per the germline V gene, CDR1 is GTSNPN and CDR2 is SVGIG (reference sequence). The CDR3 has 19 amino acids. The CDR3 coding sequence is TGTGCCTGGAGTGTATCCTCTTACCAGATCGAGCGTAGCAATCAGCCCCAGCATTTT. This codes for CAWSVSSYQIERSNQPQHF.

The sample holds a few counts of this clone. V is TRBV7-6 and J is TRBJ1-1; TRBD1 might be the D (6 bases). Trimming took off 6 bases at V and 1 base at J, with 9 bases between the two ends. The CDR3 extends over 13 amino acids. Germline V CDR1 and CDR2: SGHVS, FNYEAQ. The DNA for the CDR3 is TGTGCCAGCAGTTGGGGACAGAACACTGAAGCTTTCTTT. Protein: CASSWGQNTEAFF.

This clone was seen only once. V usage is TRBV28 and J usage is TRBJ1-1; weak D call: TRBD1 (6 bases). Germline loops: CDR1 MDHEN, CDR2 SYDVKM. The CDR3 contains 15 residues. Trimming shortened V by 5 bases and J by 0 bases, and 13 bases separated the two germline ends. The CDR3: CASSLGGGLNTEAFF. Written as DNA, the CDR3 is TGTGCCAGCAGTCTGGGCGGGGGCTTGAACACTGAAGCTTTCTTT.

This chain connects TRBV7-8 to TRBJ2-6; D remains unclear. The CDR3 extends over 18 amino acids. The ends were cut back, 3 bases at V and 0 bases at J, with 15 bases in the middle. Germline lookup yields CDR1 SGHVS and CDR2 FQNEAQ. This CDR3 reads CASSLNERIGSGANVLTF. CDR3 DNA: TGTGCCAGCAGCTTGAACGAGAGAATTGGCTCTGGGGCCAACGTCCTGACTTTC.

The J gene is TRBJ2-7, the V gene TRBV3-1 (or the pseudogene TRBV3-2); D might be TRBD1 (6 bases). With 1 base removed from V and 6 bases from J, the gap between germline ends came to 13 bases. Germline lookup yields CDR1 LGHDT and CDR2 YNNKEL (reference sequence). The CDR3 consists of 14 residues. CDR3 amino acids: CASSQAGALSEQYF. In nucleotides, the CDR3 is TGTGCCAGCAGCCAAGCAGGGGCACTGAGCGAGCAGTACTTC.

This chain joins TRBV2 and TRBJ1-6, with D possibly matching TRBD1 (5 bases). V lost 1 base and J 6 bases, leaving 13 bases between the germline ends. The CDR3 is made up of 16 amino acids. In germline, CDR1 is SNHLY, CDR2 FYNNEI. The CDR3 bases are TGTGCCAGCAGTGAAGGGGGCGGACGCCGTAATTCACCCCTCCACTTT. This gives the protein CASSEGGGRRNSPLHF.

This chain uses TRBV10-3 with TRBJ1-1; TRBD1 aligns across 8 bases. The trim removed 8 bases at V and 0 bases at J, leaving 5 bases unmatched. The CDR3 spans 14 residues. Germline assignment: CDR1 ENHRY and CDR2 SYGVKD. The CDR3 DNA follows: TGTGCCATCGGGCAGGGGGCCCTGAACACTGAAGCTTTCTTT. It is translated as CAIGQGALNTEAFF.